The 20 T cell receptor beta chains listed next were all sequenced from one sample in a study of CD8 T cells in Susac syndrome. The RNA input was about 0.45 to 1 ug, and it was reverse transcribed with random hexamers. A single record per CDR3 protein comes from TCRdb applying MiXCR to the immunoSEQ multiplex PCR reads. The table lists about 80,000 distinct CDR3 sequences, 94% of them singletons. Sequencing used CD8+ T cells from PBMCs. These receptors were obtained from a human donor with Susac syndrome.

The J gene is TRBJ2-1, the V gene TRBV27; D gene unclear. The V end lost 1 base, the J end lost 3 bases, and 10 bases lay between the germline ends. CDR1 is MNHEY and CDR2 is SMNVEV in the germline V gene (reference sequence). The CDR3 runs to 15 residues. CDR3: CASSLYSGDYNEQFF. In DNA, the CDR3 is TGTGCCAGCAGTTTATATTCTGGGGACTACAATGAGCAGTTCTTC.

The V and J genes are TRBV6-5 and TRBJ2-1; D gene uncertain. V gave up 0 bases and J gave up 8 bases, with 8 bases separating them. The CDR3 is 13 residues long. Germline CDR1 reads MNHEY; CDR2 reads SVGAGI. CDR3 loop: CASSYSTVDEQFF. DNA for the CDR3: TGTGCCAGCAGTTACTCAACGGTGGATGAGCAGTTCTTC.

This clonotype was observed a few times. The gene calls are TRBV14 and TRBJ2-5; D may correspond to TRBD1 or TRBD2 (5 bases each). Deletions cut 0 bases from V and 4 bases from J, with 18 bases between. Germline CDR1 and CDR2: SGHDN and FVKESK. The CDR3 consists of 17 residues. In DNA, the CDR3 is TGTGCCAGCAGCCAAGACTACGAGGGGCCCATCAGAGAGACCCAGTACTTC. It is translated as CASSQDYEGPIRETQYF.

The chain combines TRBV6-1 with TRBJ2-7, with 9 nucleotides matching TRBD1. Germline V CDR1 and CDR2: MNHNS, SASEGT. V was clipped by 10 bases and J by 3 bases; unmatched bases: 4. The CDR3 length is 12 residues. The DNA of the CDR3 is TGTGCCATCCCGGGACAGGGCTACGAGCAGTACTTC. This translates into CAIPGQGYEQYF.

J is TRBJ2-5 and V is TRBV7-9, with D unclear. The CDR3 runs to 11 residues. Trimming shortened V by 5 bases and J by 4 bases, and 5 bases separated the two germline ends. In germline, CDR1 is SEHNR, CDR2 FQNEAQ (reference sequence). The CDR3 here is CASSARETQYF. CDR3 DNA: TGTGCCAGCAGCGCTAGAGAGACCCAGTACTTC.

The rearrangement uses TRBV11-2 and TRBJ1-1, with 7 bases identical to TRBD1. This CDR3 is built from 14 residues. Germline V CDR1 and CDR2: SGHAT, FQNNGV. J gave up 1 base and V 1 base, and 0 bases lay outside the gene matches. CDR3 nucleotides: TGTGCCAGCAGCTTAGGGGACAGGAACACTGAAGCTTTCTTT. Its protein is CASSLGDRNTEAFF.

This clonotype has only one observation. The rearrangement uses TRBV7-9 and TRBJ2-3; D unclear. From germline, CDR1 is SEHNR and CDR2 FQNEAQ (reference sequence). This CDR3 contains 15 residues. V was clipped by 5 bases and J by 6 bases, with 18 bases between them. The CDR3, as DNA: TGTGCCAGCAGCAACTACCCCCCGGACGGTGATACGCAGTATTTT. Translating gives CASSNYPPDGDTQYF.

The CDR3 DNA reads TGTGCCAGCAGCTTAGGAGCGGGGGAGTCCTACGAGCAGTACTTC. Its translation: CASSLGAGESYEQYF. The chain is built from TRBV7-6 and TRBJ2-7, with 8 bases matching TRBD2. There are 15 residues in the CDR3. Germline V gives CDR1 SGHVS, CDR2 FNYEAQ. After removal of 1 base from V and 1 base from J, the junction contained 3 bases not matched to a gene.

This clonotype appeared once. CDR3 sequence (DNA): TGTGCCAGCAGTCCTTCCGGGACGGCGATCACCGGGGAGCTGTTTTTT. Its protein is CASSPSGTAITGELFF. The V call is TRBV6-1, the J call TRBJ2-2; either TRBD1 or TRBD2 may supply D (5 bases each). The CDR3 loop spans 16 amino acids. The V and J ends lost 5 bases and 4 bases respectively, with 17 bases between them. The germline CDR1 and CDR2 sequences are MNHNS and SASEGT.

The CDR3, as DNA: TGTGCCAGTAGTATCGGGTTTGGCTACTCAGCCTACAATGAGCAGTTCTTC. It codes for CASSIGFGYSAYNEQFF. The V gene is TRBV19, the J gene TRBJ2-1; no clear D. Germline lookup yields CDR1 LNHDA and CDR2 SQIVND (reference sequence). V lost 3 bases and J lost 2, with 17 bases in between. The CDR3 covers 17 residues.

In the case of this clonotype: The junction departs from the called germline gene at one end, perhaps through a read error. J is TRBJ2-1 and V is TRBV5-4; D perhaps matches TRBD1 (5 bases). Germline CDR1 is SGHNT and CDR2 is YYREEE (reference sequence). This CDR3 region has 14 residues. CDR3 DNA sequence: TGTGCCAGCAGTTTGGGGCTTTTCAACAATGAGCAGTTCTTC. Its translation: CASSLGLFNNEQFF.

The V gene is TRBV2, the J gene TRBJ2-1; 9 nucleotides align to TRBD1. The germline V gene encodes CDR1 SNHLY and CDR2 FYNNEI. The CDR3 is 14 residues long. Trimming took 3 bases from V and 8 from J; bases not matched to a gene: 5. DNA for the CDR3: TGTGCCAGCAGTGAGAGGGACAGGGTTGATGAGCAGTTCTTC. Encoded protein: CASSERDRVDEQFF.

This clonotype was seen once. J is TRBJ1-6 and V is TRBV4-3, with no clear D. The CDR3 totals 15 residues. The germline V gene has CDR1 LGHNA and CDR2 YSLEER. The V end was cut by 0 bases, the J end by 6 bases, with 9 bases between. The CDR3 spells CASSQEDGGNSPLHF. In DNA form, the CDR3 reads TGCGCCAGCAGCCAAGAGGACGGCGGTAATTCACCCCTCCACTTT.

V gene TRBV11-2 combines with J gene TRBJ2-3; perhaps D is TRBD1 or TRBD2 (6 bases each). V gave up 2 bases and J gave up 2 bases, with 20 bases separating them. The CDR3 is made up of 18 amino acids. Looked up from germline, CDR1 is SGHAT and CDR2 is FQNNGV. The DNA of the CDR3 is TGTGCCAGCAGCTTACCCCGGGGGCGGTCGGAGATCACAGATACGCAGTATTTT. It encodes CASSLPRGRSEITDTQYF.

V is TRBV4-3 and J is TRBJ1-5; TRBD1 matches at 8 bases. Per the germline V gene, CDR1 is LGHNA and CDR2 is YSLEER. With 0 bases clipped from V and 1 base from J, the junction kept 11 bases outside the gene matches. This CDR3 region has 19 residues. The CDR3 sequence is CASSQDSAVGQGSNQPQHF. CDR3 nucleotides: TGCGCCAGCAGCCAAGACTCGGCGGTAGGACAGGGAAGCAATCAGCCCCAGCATTTT.

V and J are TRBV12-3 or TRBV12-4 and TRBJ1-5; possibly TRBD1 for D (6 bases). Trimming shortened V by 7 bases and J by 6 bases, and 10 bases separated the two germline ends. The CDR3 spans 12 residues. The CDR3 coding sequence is TGTGCCAGCACAGGGGAGGGTCAGCCCCAGCATTTT. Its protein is CASTGEGQPQHF.

The CDR3, as DNA: TGCAGCGTTTATACTAGCGGGAGAGGAAATGAGCAGTTCTTC. The encoded protein is CSVYTSGRGNEQFF. V usage is TRBV29-1 and J usage is TRBJ2-1; 11 bases map to TRBD2. J lost 7 bases, V lost 5 bases, and 7 bases had no gene match. This CDR3 is built from 14 residues. Germline CDR1 is SQVTM and CDR2 is ANQGSEA.

CDR3 sequence (DNA): TGTGCCAGCAGTTTATTCGGGGGGCTTCAAGAGACCCAGTACTTC. Its translation: CASSLFGGLQETQYF. This chain joins TRBV27 and TRBJ2-5; D perhaps matches TRBD2 (7 bases). The V end was cut by 1 base, the J end by 2 bases, with 11 bases between. CDR3 length equals 15 residues. Per germline, CDR1 MNHEY and CDR2 SMNVEV (reference sequence).

In DNA form, the CDR3 reads TGTGCCAGCAGCACCGTTAGCGGAGCAGATACGCAGTATTTT. It is translated as CASSTVSGADTQYF. This sequence joins TRBV5-4 and TRBJ2-3, with D possibly TRBD2 on 6 matching bases. The CDR3 has 14 amino acids. Germline CDR1 and CDR2: SGHNT and YYREEE (reference sequence). Between the trimmed V and J ends, which lost 4 bases and 4 bases, there was a span of 13 bases.

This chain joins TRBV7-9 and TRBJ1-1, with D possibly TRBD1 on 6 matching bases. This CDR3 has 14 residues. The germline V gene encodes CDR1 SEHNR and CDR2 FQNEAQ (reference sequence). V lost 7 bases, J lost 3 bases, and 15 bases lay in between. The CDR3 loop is CASINGGADTEAFF. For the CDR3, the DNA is TGTGCCAGCATCAACGGGGGGGCGGACACTGAAGCTTTCTTT.